This TCR beta chain derives from a study of prognosis after radiotherapy for stage I lung cancer. Study overall: Patients received 3 to 5 SBRT fractions with a biologically effective dose of at least 100 Gy.

The CDR3 runs to 14 residues. Germline V gene lookup returns CDR1 MNHGY and CDR2 SVAAGI. V was trimmed by 8 bases and J by 7 bases, leaving 18 bases between them. TCR beta CDR3 was amplified from genomic DNA by two-round multiplex PCR. For every TRBV and TRBJ gene, a specific primer was used in first-round PCR. TCRdb reprocessed the multiplex PCR reads via MiXCR and lists one record per CDR3 protein. This sample has approximately 20,000 distinct CDR3 sequences, with 26% found just once. In regard to this clonotype: A single base is all that separates this from a far larger clone, so a read error is likely.

This receptor was taken from a donor over 45 with non-small cell lung cancer. The source material was PBMCs, sampled before or after stereotactic body radiation therapy (not recorded which). This chain uses TRBV6-9 with TRBJ2-1; TRBD1 might be the D (6 bases). CDR3 residues: CASGLTGLVNEQFF. In DNA form, the CDR3 reads TGTGCCAGCGGGCTGACAGGTCTGGTTAATGAGCAGTTCTTC.